A single sample is the source of the 16 T cell receptor beta chains below, sequenced in a study of T cell responses to AZD1222 COVID-19 vaccine (dated by TCRdb to the early 2020s). The time point label of this sample denotes: about 28 days (+/-7) after the second vaccine dose. The library was generated by the immunoSEQ multiplex PCR assay. What TCRdb holds here is the immuneACCESS table cut down to in-frame rearrangements. Part of the clones is not present; checked against another copy, under half of the missing clones reflect an unresolved V gene, and the others are unexplained. The sample table lists some 280,000 clones, 94% of them with a count of one. The top ten hold 0.5% to 0.7% of the sample. The sample here was peripheral blood, taken 28 days after the second AZD1222 dose. These receptors were taken from an adult who received the AZD1222 COVID-19 vaccine.

The chain employs TRBV9 and TRBJ1-1, with 8 bases matching TRBD1. CDR3 length: 14 residues. CDR1 is SGDLS, CDR2 YYNGEE, per germline. After removal of 4 bases from V and 2 bases from J, the junction contained 4 bases not matched to a gene. The chain's CDR3 is CASSSQGGNTEAFF. In nucleotides, the CDR3 is TGTGCCAGCAGCTCACAGGGGGGAAACACTGAAGCTTTCTTT.

The chain joins TRBV12-3 or TRBV12-4 to TRBJ2-1; D possibly corresponds to TRBD1 (6 bases). The CDR3 runs 13 residues. Trimming took 1 base from V and 10 from J, leaving 11 bases between them. In nucleotides, the CDR3 is TGTGCCAGCAGTTTAGAGGGACAAAGGGAGCAGTTCTTC. Encoded protein: CASSLEGQREQFF.

This sequence joins TRBV28 and TRBJ2-3; 8 nucleotides align to TRBD2. This CDR3 region has 14 residues. Germline V gene data show CDR1 as MDHEN and CDR2 as SYDVKM. The trim removed 8 bases at V and 8 bases at J, leaving 12 bases unmatched. The CDR3 nucleotides are TGTGCCAGCTCACGGAGCCTAGCGGGCGTTACGCAGTATTTT. It yields the protein CASSRSLAGVTQYF.

This chain links TRBV7-3 with TRBJ2-3; D is possibly TRBD2 (5 bases). Germline assignment: CDR1 SGHTA and CDR2 FQGTGA. The CDR3 is 16 amino acids. V lost 1 base and J lost 5, with 16 bases in between. The CDR3 here is CASSLNNAGVGDTQYF. The DNA of the CDR3 is TGTGCCAGCAGCTTAAACAACGCCGGGGTTGGAGATACGCAGTATTTT. The complete variable domain, with remaining parts taken from reference TRBV7-3 and TRBJ2-3, reads GAGVSQTPSNKVTEKGKYVELRCDPISGHTALYWYRQSLGQGPEFLIYFQGTGAADDSGLPNDRFFAVRPEGSVSTLKIQRTERGDSAVYLCASSLNNAGVGDTQYFGPGTRLTVL.

The chain joins TRBV6-6 to TRBJ1-2, with TRBD1 as a possible D gene (6 bases). Germline CDR1 MNHNY, CDR2 SVGAGI (reference sequence). V was cut by 7 bases and J by 6 bases, with 18 bases left in between. The CDR3 has 14 residues. DNA of the CDR3: TGTGCCAGCACCACAGGGAAAAGGTGGGATGGCTACACCTTC. It yields the protein CASTTGKRWDGYTF.

The chain has TRBV3-1 (or the pseudogene TRBV3-2) and TRBJ1-4; the D is unclear. Trimming removed 4 bases from V and 8 bases from J, with 11 bases in between. CDR1 is LGHDT, CDR2 YNNKEL, per germline (reference sequence). The CDR3 runs to 13 residues. CDR3 DNA: TGTGCCAGCAGCCGCCAGGTGCGGGAAAAACTGTTTTTT. Its protein is CASSRQVREKLFF.

The rearrangement links TRBV29-1 to TRBJ1-5, with D possibly TRBD1 on 6 matching bases. Germline V gene data show CDR1 as SQVTM and CDR2 as ANQGSEA. The CDR3 loop spans 13 amino acids. Deletions cut 7 bases from V and 7 bases from J, with 17 bases between. CDR3 nucleotide sequence: TGCAGCGCCGGAGGGGGGACCTACCAGCCCCAGCATTTT. This codes for CSAGGGTYQPQHF.

The chain recombines TRBV29-1 with TRBJ2-5; the D gene is possibly TRBD1 (7 bases). V was pared by 6 bases and J by 3 bases, with 17 bases between. Germline V lookup: CDR1 SQVTM, CDR2 ANQGSEA. The CDR3 length is 14 residues. The CDR3 is CSVSRGAVKETQYF. The CDR3 DNA reads TGCAGCGTCTCCAGGGGGGCTGTCAAAGAGACCCAGTACTTC.

J is TRBJ2-2 and V is TRBV7-8, with D perhaps matching TRBD1 (5 bases). The V gene lost 5 bases and the J gene lost 12 bases, with 19 bases spanning the gap. Germline V CDR1 and CDR2: SGHVS, FQNEAQ. The CDR3 length is 14 residues. This CDR3 is CASSASGIGAKLFF. CDR3 DNA sequence: TGTGCCAGCAGCGCCTCAGGTATTGGGGCGAAGCTGTTTTTT.

This clone was seen a few times. This chain uses TRBV28 with TRBJ1-5; D possibly corresponds to TRBD1 (5 bases). The CDR3 sequence is 14 residues long. The V gene lost 7 bases and the J gene lost 6 bases, with 16 bases spanning the gap. Germline assignment: CDR1 MDHEN and CDR2 SYDVKM. The CDR3 DNA follows: TGTGCCAGCACCATACGACAGTTAAGTCAGCCCCAGCATTTT. As protein: CASTIRQLSQPQHF.

The chain recombines TRBV30 with TRBJ1-1; no definite D call. CDR1 is GTSNPN and CDR2 is SVGIG in the germline V gene (reference sequence). This CDR3 contains 13 residues. V dropped 3 bases and J dropped 1 base, with 9 bases sitting between them. CDR3 loop: CAWSVLENTEAFF. The CDR3 DNA reads TGTGCCTGGAGCGTATTGGAGAACACTGAAGCTTTCTTT. The entire variable domain, with the rest obtained from reference TRBV30 and TRBJ1-1, is as follows: SQTIHQWPATLVQPVGSPLSLECTVEGTSNPNLYWYRQAAGRGLQLLFYSVGIGQISSEVPQNLSASRPQDRQFILSSKKLLLSDSGFYLCAWSVLENTEAFFGQGTRLTVV.

The rearrangement links TRBV10-3 to TRBJ2-5, with a tentative D call TRBD2 (6 bases). Germline loops: CDR1 ENHRY, CDR2 SYGVKD. V was cut by 2 bases and J by 2 bases, with 18 bases left in between. This CDR3 has 17 residues. The CDR3 bases are TGTGCCATCAGTGAGAAAGTTTTCCCTGGGGGGCAAGAGACCCAGTACTTC. Its translation is CAISEKVFPGGQETQYF.

V gene TRBV2 combines with J gene TRBJ1-5; possible D gene TRBD1, 6 bases. Germline CDR1 is SNHLY and CDR2 is FYNNEI. V dropped 8 bases and J dropped 4 bases, with 15 bases sitting between them. The CDR3 totals 14 residues. Written as DNA, the CDR3 is TGTGCCAGCCGAGCATTGAGGGGGAATCAGCCCCAGCATTTT. It is translated as CASRALRGNQPQHF.

This clone came up a few times. The chain uses TRBV9 and TRBJ1-1; weak D call: TRBD1 (5 bases). The CDR3 runs 15 residues. The germline CDR1 and CDR2 sequences are SGDLS and YYNGEE. Trimming took 4 bases from V and 4 from J, leaving 17 bases between them. CDR3 in amino acids: CASSPLIGGGTEAFF. The CDR3 DNA follows: TGTGCCAGCAGCCCCTTGATAGGCGGGGGCACTGAAGCTTTCTTT.

The V and J genes are TRBV5-1 and TRBJ2-3, with D perhaps matching TRBD2 (5 bases). The CDR3 is 16 residues long. Germline V gene lookup returns CDR1 SGHRS and CDR2 YFSETQ. V was trimmed by 0 bases and J by 2 bases, leaving 13 bases between them. The CDR3 bases are TGCGCCAGCAGCTTGGGGGGAGCGGAGACCACAGATACGCAGTATTTT. Protein sequence: CASSLGGAETTDTQYF.

The chain links TRBV6-5 to TRBJ2-5; 9 bases line up with TRBD2. This CDR3 is built from 14 residues. The V and J ends lost 2 bases and 5 bases, in that order; junction bases with no gene match: 3. The germline gives CDR1 MNHEY, CDR2 SVGAGI. CDR3 bases: TGTGCCAGCAGTTACACGCTAGCGGGGGAGACCCAGTACTTC. This gives the protein CASSYTLAGETQYF.